These 25 T cell receptor beta chains originate from one sample sequenced in a study of T cell responses to AZD1222 COVID-19 vaccine. TCRdb keeps only in-frame clones here, not all; method: immunoSEQ multiplex PCR. The sample yields 70,000 to 95,000 clones, about 88% seen once. The sequenced sample was peripheral blood, obtained 28 days after the second AZD1222 dose. Receptor source: an adult who received the AZD1222 COVID-19 vaccine.

DNA of the CDR3: TGTGCCAGCAGCCCGGACAGGGTGGGATCCTACGAGCAGTACTTC. As protein: CASSPDRVGSYEQYF. The chain joins TRBV7-6 to TRBJ2-7, with 8 bases lining up with TRBD1. The junction had 7 bases not matched to a gene; V was cut back by 5 bases and J by 1 base. Germline values: CDR1 SGHVS, CDR2 FNYEAQ. CDR3 length equals 15 residues.

V usage is TRBV19 and J usage is TRBJ1-1; 7 bases align to TRBD1. Germline V lookup: CDR1 LNHDA, CDR2 SQIVND (reference sequence). The junction had 4 bases not matched to a gene; V was cut back by 9 bases and J by 3 bases. The CDR3 consists of 12 residues. The CDR3 reads CASRGQYTEAFF. The DNA of the CDR3 is TGTGCCAGCAGGGGACAGTACACTGAAGCTTTCTTT.

V gene TRBV6-1 combines with J gene TRBJ2-4; 8 bases are a match to TRBD2. The junction had 9 bases not matched to a gene; V was cut back by 3 bases and J by 8 bases. Germline CDR1 MNHNS, CDR2 SASEGT. This CDR3 is 15 amino acids long. The CDR3 bases are TGTGCCAGCAGTGATTCACTAGCGGTCGGGGACATTCAGTACTTC. Amino acids: CASSDSLAVGDIQYF.

This chain uses TRBV5-1 with TRBJ2-1; 11 nucleotides agree with TRBD2. This CDR3 has 16 amino acids. J lost 8 bases, V lost 1 base, and 8 bases had no gene match. Germline V gives CDR1 SGHRS, CDR2 YFSETQ. The CDR3: CASSLPSGGMTDEQFF. The CDR3 region has the DNA TGCGCCAGCAGCTTGCCTAGCGGGGGGATGACCGATGAGCAGTTCTTC.

CDR3 in DNA: TGTGCCAGCTCACCAGATGTTCGAGGAAATGAGCAGTTCTTC. Protein product: CASSPDVRGNEQFF. The chain is built from TRBV18 and TRBJ2-1; D is unresolved. This CDR3 has 14 residues. Germline CDR1 is KGHSH and CDR2 is LQKENI. Trimming cost V 2 bases and J 7 bases, with 12 bases left between them.

This clone occurred a few times. The chain employs TRBV6-5 and TRBJ2-5; perhaps TRBD2 as D (6 bases). V gave up 4 bases and J gave up 4 bases, with 13 bases separating them. Per germline, CDR1 MNHEY and CDR2 SVGAGI. The CDR3 has 14 amino acids. CDR3 in amino acids: CASSLTSSGETQYF. In DNA, the CDR3 is TGTGCCAGCAGTTTGACTAGTTCGGGAGAGACCCAGTACTTC.

There are a few counts of this clone. This rearrangement joins TRBV6-1 to TRBJ1-3; D might be TRBD1 (6 bases). CDR1 is MNHNS and CDR2 is SASEGT in the germline V gene. There are 14 residues in the CDR3. V was pared by 0 bases and J by 7 bases, with 10 bases between. This chain's CDR3 is CASSEAGGRNTIYF. In DNA form, the CDR3 reads TGTGCCAGCAGTGAAGCAGGGGGTCGGAACACCATATATTTT.

This chain's CDR3 is CASSLEGAPHNEQFF. The CDR3 DNA sequence: TGTGCCAGCAGCTTAGAGGGGGCTCCCCACAATGAGCAGTTCTTC. The chain couples TRBV7-8 to TRBJ2-1; 7 positions agree with TRBD1. The CDR3 has 15 amino acids. Germline CDR1 is SGHVS and CDR2 is FQNEAQ. J was trimmed by 5 bases and V by 1 base; bases with no gene match: 5.

This chain links TRBV2 with TRBJ2-4; D is perhaps TRBD2 (5 bases). CDR3 length: 15 residues. In germline, CDR1 is SNHLY, CDR2 FYNNEI. V gave up 3 bases and J gave up 1 base, with 10 bases separating them. CDR3 sequence reads: CASSDRLAAKNIQYF. The DNA of the CDR3 is TGTGCCAGCAGTGATAGGCTAGCTGCCAAAAACATTCAGTACTTC. Full variable domain (remainder filled in from reference TRBV2 and TRBJ2-4): EPEVTQTPSHQVTQMGQEVILRCVPISNHLYFYWYRQILGQKVEFLVSFYNNEISEKSEIFDDQFSVERPDGSNFTLKIRSTKLEDSAMYFCASSDRLAAKNIQYFGAGTRLSVL.

This clone was counted a single time. This chain uses TRBV3-1 (or the pseudogene TRBV3-2) with TRBJ2-5, with 9 bases fitting TRBD2. Per germline, CDR1 LGHDT and CDR2 YNNKEL (reference sequence). The ends lost 5 bases at V and 5 bases at J; junction bases unmatched: 3. The length of the CDR3 is 13 residues. CDR3 DNA sequence: TGTGCCAGCAGCGCTAGCGGGGCCGAGACCCAGTACTTC. Translated, it gives CASSASGAETQYF.

CDR3 sequence (DNA): TGTGCCAGCAGCCATGGGGGTACGAATGAAAAACTGTTTTTT. It encodes CASSHGGTNEKLFF. The rearrangement joins TRBV6-5 to TRBJ1-4, with a weak D call TRBD1 (5 bases). V lost 6 bases, J lost 5 bases, and 13 bases lay in between. CDR3 length: 14 residues. The germline V gene encodes CDR1 MNHEY and CDR2 SVGAGI.

This clone was seen a few times. This chain connects TRBV29-1 to TRBJ2-7; TRBD1 or TRBD2 may be the D gene (6 bases each). Germline V lookup: CDR1 SQVTM, CDR2 ANQGSEA. CDR3 size: 12 residues. The V gene lost 4 bases and the J gene lost 5 bases, with 12 bases spanning the gap. CDR3 region: CSVVWGAHEQYF. CDR3 DNA: TGCAGCGTTGTATGGGGGGCCCACGAGCAGTACTTC.

This chain connects TRBV7-2 to TRBJ1-4; a possible D gene is TRBD1 (5 bases). V was shortened by 3 bases and J by 2 bases, with 7 bases between the two germline ends. The CDR3 loop spans 14 amino acids. Germline CDR1 SGHTA, CDR2 FQGNSA. Here the CDR3 reads CASSFRDTNEKLFF. CDR3 nucleotides: TGTGCCAGCAGCTTCAGGGACACTAATGAAAAACTGTTTTTT.

This chain uses TRBV25-1 with TRBJ1-1, with D unresolved. V gave up 1 base and J gave up 0 bases, with 9 bases separating them. The CDR3 is made up of 15 amino acids. Germline CDR1 MGHDK, CDR2 SYGVNS. The CDR3 spells CASSESWGVNTEAFF. CDR3 sequence (DNA): TGTGCCAGCAGTGAATCTTGGGGTGTGAACACTGAAGCTTTCTTT.

The genes are TRBV12-3 or TRBV12-4 and TRBJ2-4; D perhaps matches TRBD1 (6 bases). This CDR3 is built from 12 residues. Trimming stripped 6 bases from V and 6 bases from J, with 9 bases between. CDR3 coding DNA: TGTGCCAGCAGCCTACAGGGAAACATTCAGTACTTC. Its translation: CASSLQGNIQYF.

The gene calls are TRBV5-4 and TRBJ2-7; 11 nucleotides line up with TRBD2. CDR1 and CDR2 from the germline V gene are SGHNT and YYREEE (reference sequence). The CDR3 is 15 residues long. The J segment lost 3 bases and the V segment lost 4 bases, leaving 6 bases of the junction unmatched. The DNA of the CDR3 is TGTGCCAGCAGCCTCCCTAGCGGGGGGCACTACGAGCAGTACTTC. Residues: CASSLPSGGHYEQYF. Complete variable domain (other parts from reference TRBV5-4 and TRBJ2-7): ETGVTQSPTHLIKTRGQQVTLRCSSQSGHNTVSWYQQALGQGPQFIFQYYREEENGRGNFPPRFSGLQFPNYSSELNVNALELDDSALYLCASSLPSGGHYEQYFGPGTRLTVT.

The chain combines TRBV6-1 with TRBJ1-4; D is uncertain. The CDR3 length is 15 residues. Deletions cut 3 bases from V and 0 bases from J, with 8 bases between. Germline-derived CDR1 and CDR2 are MNHNS and SASEGT. The CDR3 is CASSDTPATNEKLFF. The CDR3 DNA reads TGTGCCAGCAGTGATACACCGGCAACTAATGAAAAACTGTTTTTT.

The chain couples TRBV10-2 to TRBJ1-1; maybe TRBD1 (5 bases). The germline V gene has CDR1 WSHSY and CDR2 SAAADI. The V gene lost 8 bases and the J gene lost 5 bases, with 15 bases spanning the gap. This CDR3 contains 13 residues. The DNA of the CDR3 is TGCGCCAGCCAAAGCATAGGGGTTACTGAAGCTTTCTTT. The encoded protein is CASQSIGVTEAFF.

Here the CDR3 reads CASSLNELGGYTF. The DNA of the CDR3 is TGCGCCAGCAGCTTAAACGAACTTGGCGGCTACACCTTC. The V call is TRBV5-1, the J call TRBJ1-2, with unresolved D. In germline, CDR1 is SGHRS, CDR2 YFSETQ. The CDR3 loop spans 13 amino acids. V lost 2 bases, J lost 8 bases, and 13 bases lay in between.

This clone was counted only a few times. The genes are TRBV7-8 and TRBJ2-7; D is ambiguous. Germline loops: CDR1 SGHVS, CDR2 FQNEAQ. The germline V and J ends were trimmed by 5 bases and 6 bases, with 14 bases remaining between them. The CDR3 runs 13 residues. This chain's CDR3 is CASSPRLVSEQYF. The CDR3 DNA reads as TGTGCCAGCAGCCCGAGGTTGGTGTCCGAGCAGTACTTC. The variable domain in full, with the rest retrieved from reference TRBV7-8 and TRBJ2-7, is GAGVSQSPRYKVAKRGQDVALRCDPISGHVSLFWYQQALGQGPEFLTYFQNEAQLDKSGLPSDRFFAERPEGSVSTLKIQRTQQEDSAVYLCASSPRLVSEQYFGPGTRLTVT.

This rearrangement joins TRBV7-8 to TRBJ1-5, with D unresolved. CDR3 size: 14 residues. V shed 1 base and J shed 7 bases, with 11 bases lying between them. Looked up from germline, CDR1 is SGHVS and CDR2 is FQNEAQ. The DNA of the CDR3 is TGTGCCAGCAGCTTAGGATTGGCCGGGCAGCCCCAGCATTTT. Residues: CASSLGLAGQPQHF.

CDR3: CASLSPNSGNTIYF. The DNA of the CDR3 is TGTGCCAGCTTATCCCCCAACTCTGGAAACACCATATATTTT. The rearrangement uses TRBV18 and TRBJ1-3; unclear D gene. This CDR3 contains 14 residues. V lost 7 bases and J lost 0, with 10 bases in between. The germline V gene encodes CDR1 KGHSH and CDR2 LQKENI.

This clone came up a few times. The V call is TRBV5-1, the J call TRBJ2-7; D unclear. This CDR3 is 15 amino acids long. CDR1 and CDR2 from the germline V gene are SGHRS and YFSETQ. The ends were cut back, 0 bases at V and 3 bases at J, with 13 bases in the middle. Written as DNA, the CDR3 is TGCGCCAGCAGCTTGGCGTCAGCGATTAACTACGAGCAGTACTTC. Translation: CASSLASAINYEQYF.

This clone was seen more than once but under ten times. The V and J genes are TRBV19 and TRBJ1-1; D call uncertain. Trimming removed 3 bases at V and 7 bases at J, with 18 bases between. This CDR3 contains 15 residues. Germline CDR1 LNHDA, CDR2 SQIVND (reference sequence). The chain's CDR3 is CASSIGSSRTGEAFF. CDR3 nucleotide sequence: TGTGCCAGTAGTATCGGCAGCTCCCGAACCGGTGAAGCTTTCTTT.

The CDR3 is CASSYSGLAGVYEQYF. DNA of the CDR3: TGTGCCAGCAGTTACTCTGGACTAGCGGGGGTGTACGAGCAGTACTTC. The V and J genes are TRBV6-5 and TRBJ2-7; 13 positions agree with TRBD2. The CDR3 has 16 residues. J lost 4 bases, V lost 0 bases, and 3 bases had no gene match. Germline V gene data show CDR1 as MNHEY and CDR2 as SVGAGI.